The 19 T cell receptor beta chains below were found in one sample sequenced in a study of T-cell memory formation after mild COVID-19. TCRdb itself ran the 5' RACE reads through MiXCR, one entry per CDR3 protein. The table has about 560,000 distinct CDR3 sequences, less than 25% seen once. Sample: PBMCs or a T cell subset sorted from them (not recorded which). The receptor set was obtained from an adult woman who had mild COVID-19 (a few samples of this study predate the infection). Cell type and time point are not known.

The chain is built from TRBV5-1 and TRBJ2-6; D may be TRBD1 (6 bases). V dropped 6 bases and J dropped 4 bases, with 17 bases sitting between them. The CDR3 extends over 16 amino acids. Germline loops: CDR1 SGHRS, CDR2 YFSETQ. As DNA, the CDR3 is TGCGCCAGCACCCCCGGCAGGGGCCTGGGGGCCAACGTCCTGACTTTC. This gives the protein CASTPGRGLGANVLTF.

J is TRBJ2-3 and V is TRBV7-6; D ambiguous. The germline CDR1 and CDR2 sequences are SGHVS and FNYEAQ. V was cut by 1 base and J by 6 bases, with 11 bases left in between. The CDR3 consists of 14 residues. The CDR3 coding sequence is TGTGCCAGCAGCTTAGAATCAAGGGCGGATACGCAGTATTTT. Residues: CASSLESRADTQYF.

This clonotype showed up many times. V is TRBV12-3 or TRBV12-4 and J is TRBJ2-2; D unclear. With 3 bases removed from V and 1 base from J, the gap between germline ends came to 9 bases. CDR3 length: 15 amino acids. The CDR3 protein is CASSLVRRNTGELFF. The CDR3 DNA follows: TGTGCCAGCAGTTTGGTGAGAAGGAACACCGGGGAGCTGTTTTTT.

The CDR3 nucleotides read TGCGCCAGCAGTGAGGGTTCGAAGACCCAGTACTTC. It is translated as CASSEGSKTQYF. V and J are TRBV5-1 and TRBJ2-5; tentative D call: TRBD2 (5 bases). With 5 bases removed from V and 6 bases from J, the gap between germline ends came to 11 bases. The germline gives CDR1 SGHRS, CDR2 YFSETQ. CDR3 length: 12 residues. The complete variable domain, with remaining parts taken from reference TRBV5-1 and TRBJ2-5, reads KAGVTQTPRYLIKTRGQQVTLSCSPISGHRSVSWYQQTPGQGLQFLFEYFSETQRNKGNFPGRFSGRQFSNSRSEMNVSTLELGDSALYLCASSEGSKTQYFGPGTRLLVL.

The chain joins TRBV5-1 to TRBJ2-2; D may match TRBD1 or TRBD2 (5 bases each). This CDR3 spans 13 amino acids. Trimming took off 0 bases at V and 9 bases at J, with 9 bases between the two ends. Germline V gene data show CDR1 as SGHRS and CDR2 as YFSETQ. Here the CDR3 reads CASSLEGTRELFF. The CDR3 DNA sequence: TGCGCCAGCAGCTTGGAGGGGACCCGGGAGCTGTTTTTT.

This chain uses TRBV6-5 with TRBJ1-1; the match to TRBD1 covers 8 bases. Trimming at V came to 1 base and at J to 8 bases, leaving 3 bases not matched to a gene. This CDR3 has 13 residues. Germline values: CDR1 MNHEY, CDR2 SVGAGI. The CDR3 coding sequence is TGTGCCAGCAGTTACTTCGGACAGGGCGAAGCTTTCTTT. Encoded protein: CASSYFGQGEAFF.

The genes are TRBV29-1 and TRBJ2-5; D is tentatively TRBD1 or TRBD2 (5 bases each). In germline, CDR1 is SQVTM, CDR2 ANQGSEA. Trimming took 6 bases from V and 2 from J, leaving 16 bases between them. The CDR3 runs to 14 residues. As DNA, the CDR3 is TGCAGCGTCCTCGGGACCAAGGGACAAGAGACCCAGTACTTC. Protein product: CSVLGTKGQETQYF.

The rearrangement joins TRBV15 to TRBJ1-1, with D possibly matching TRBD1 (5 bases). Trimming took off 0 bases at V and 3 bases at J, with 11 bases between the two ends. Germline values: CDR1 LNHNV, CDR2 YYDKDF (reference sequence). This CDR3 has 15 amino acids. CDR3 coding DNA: TGTGCCACCAGCAGAGACCCGGGGCAGGACACTGAAGCTTTCTTT. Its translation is CATSRDPGQDTEAFF.

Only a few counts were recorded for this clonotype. Here the CDR3 DNA reads TGTGCCACCAGTGATTTGAGGACTAGCGGGAGGTTAGGCACAGATACGCAGTATTTT. As protein: CATSDLRTSGRLGTDTQYF. The chain carries TRBV24-1 and TRBJ2-3; 14 nucleotides match TRBD2. The junction had 5 bases not matched to a gene; V was cut back by 0 bases and J by 1 base. The germline V gene encodes CDR1 KGHDR and CDR2 SFDVKD. This CDR3 has 19 amino acids.

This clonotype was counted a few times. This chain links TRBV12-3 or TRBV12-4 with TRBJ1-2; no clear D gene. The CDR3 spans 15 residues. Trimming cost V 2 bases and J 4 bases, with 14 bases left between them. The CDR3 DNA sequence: TGTGCCAGCAGTTTAAATCGGGGTCTTGGCTATGGCTACACCTTC. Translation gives CASSLNRGLGYGYTF.

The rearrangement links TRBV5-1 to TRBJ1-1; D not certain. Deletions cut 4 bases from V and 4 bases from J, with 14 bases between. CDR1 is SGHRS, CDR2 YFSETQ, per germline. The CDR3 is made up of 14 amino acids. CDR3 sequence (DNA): TGCGCCAGCAGCCCGCCTTTAGGGCCCACTGAAGCTTTCTTT. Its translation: CASSPPLGPTEAFF.

In DNA, the CDR3 is TGCGCCAGCAGTCGTGCCCGGGACCAGTATTTT. Its translation: CASSRARDQYF. The rearrangement uses TRBV5-1 and TRBJ2-3; D may match TRBD1 or TRBD2 (5 bases each). With 5 bases removed from V and 12 bases from J, the gap between germline ends came to 13 bases. CDR1 is SGHRS, CDR2 YFSETQ, per germline. This CDR3 is built from 11 residues.

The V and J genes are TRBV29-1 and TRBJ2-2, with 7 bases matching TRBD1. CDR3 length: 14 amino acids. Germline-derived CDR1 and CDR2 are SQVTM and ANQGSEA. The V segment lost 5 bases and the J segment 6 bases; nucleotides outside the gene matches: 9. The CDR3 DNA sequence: TGCAGCGTTTCCGGGACAGTAGAGGCCGGGGAGCTGTTTTTT. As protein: CSVSGTVEAGELFF.

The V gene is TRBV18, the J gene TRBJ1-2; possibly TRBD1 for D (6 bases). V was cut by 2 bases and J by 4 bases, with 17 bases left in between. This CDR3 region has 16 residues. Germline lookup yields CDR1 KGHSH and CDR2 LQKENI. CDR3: CASSPSAGGGGYGYTF. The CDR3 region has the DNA TGTGCCAGCTCACCATCCGCCGGTGGGGGCGGCTATGGCTACACCTTC.

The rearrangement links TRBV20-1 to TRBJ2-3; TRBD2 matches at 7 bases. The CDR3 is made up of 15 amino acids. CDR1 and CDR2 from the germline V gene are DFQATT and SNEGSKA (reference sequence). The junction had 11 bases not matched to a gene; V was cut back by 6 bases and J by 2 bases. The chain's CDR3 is CSASTSHGTTDTQYF. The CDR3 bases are TGCAGTGCCTCGACTAGCCACGGAACCACAGATACGCAGTATTTT.

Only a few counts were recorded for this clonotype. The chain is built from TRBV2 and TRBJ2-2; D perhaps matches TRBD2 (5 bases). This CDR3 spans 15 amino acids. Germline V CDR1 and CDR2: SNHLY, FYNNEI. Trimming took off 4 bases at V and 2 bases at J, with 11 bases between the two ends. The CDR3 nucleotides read TGTGCCAGCAGTGCACAGAGGGCAAACACCGGGGAGCTGTTTTTT. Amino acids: CASSAQRANTGELFF.

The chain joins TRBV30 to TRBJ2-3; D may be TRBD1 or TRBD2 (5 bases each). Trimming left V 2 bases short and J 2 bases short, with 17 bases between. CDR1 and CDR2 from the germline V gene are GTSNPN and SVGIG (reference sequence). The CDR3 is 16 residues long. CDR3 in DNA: TGTGCCTGGAGTATGGGGCTAGCAGGAGCCACAGATACGCAGTATTTT. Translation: CAWSMGLAGATDTQYF.

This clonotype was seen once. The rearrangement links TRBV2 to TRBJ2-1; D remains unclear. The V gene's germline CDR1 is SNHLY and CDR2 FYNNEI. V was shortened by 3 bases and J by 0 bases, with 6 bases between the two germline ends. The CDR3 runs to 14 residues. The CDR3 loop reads CASSDAASYNEQFF. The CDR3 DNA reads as TGTGCCAGCAGTGACGCAGCCTCCTACAATGAGCAGTTCTTC. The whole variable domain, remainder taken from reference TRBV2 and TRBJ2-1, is EPEVTQTPSHQVTQMGQEVILRCVPISNHLYFYWYRQILGQKVEFLVSFYNNEISEKSEIFDDQFSVERPDGSNFTLKIRSTKLEDSAMYFCASSDAASYNEQFFGPGTRLTVL.

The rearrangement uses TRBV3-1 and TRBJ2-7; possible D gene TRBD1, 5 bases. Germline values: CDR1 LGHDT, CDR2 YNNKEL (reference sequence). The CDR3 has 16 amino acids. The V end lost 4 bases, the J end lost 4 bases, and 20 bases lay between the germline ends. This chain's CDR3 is CASSRSAAGPGYEQYF. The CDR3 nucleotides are TGTGCCAGCAGCCGGTCCGCTGCCGGGCCAGGGTACGAGCAGTACTTC.